This entry lists 20 T cell receptor beta chains sequenced from one sample in a study of beta chain features in type 1 diabetes. Study-wide points: Moderate but significant shortening of TCRB CDR3s was recorded in all four CD4+ subsets from Type 1 diabetes patients.

Expressed TCRB transcripts were sequenced because the entire RNA isolate underwent reverse transcription. TCRdb's table, derived via immunoSEQ multiplex PCR, lists solely in-frame clones and lacks some. This table holds some 290,000 clones, 13% to 15% found once. Which antigens these TCRs recognize remains unknown. The sample comprised naive CD4+ T cells from blood. These receptors all come from a man younger than 45 with type 1 diabetes.

This chain connects TRBV20-1 to TRBJ1-1; 7 bases line up with TRBD1. The junction had 4 bases not matched to a gene; V was cut back by 4 bases and J by 8 bases. CDR3 length: 11 amino acids. The V gene's germline CDR1 is DFQATT and CDR2 SNEGSKA (reference sequence). In nucleotides, the CDR3 is TGCAGTGCTAATAGACAGGGAGAAGCTTTCTTT. Protein product: CSANRQGEAFF.

This clone was found a few times. The chain couples TRBV28 to TRBJ2-7; 9 bases agree with TRBD1. The J segment lost 4 bases and the V segment lost 5 bases, leaving 9 bases of the junction unmatched. This CDR3 has 15 residues. Germline CDR1 and CDR2: MDHEN and SYDVKM. DNA for the CDR3: TGTGCCAGCAGTCCACCATACAGGGGGCTATACGAGCAGTACTTC. Amino acids: CASSPPYRGLYEQYF. Complete variable domain (other parts from reference TRBV28 and TRBJ2-7): DVKVTQSSRYLVKRTGEKVFLECVQDMDHENMFWYRQDPGLGLRLIYFSYDVKMKEKGDIPEGYSVSREKKERFSLILESASTNQTSMYLCASSPPYRGLYEQYFGPGTRLTVT.

This clone turned up a few times. The V and J genes are TRBV5-1 and TRBJ2-3; a possible D gene is TRBD2 (5 bases). CDR1 is SGHRS and CDR2 is YFSETQ in the germline V gene. CDR3 length equals 16 residues. With 0 bases removed from V and 2 bases from J, the gap between germline ends came to 13 bases. Here the CDR3 DNA reads TGCGCCAGCAGCTTGGTAGCTAGCCGATACACAGATACGCAGTATTTT. It specifies CASSLVASRYTDTQYF.

This chain joins TRBV4-1 and TRBJ2-7, with TRBD1 matching 7 bases. The CDR3 length is 17 residues. In germline, CDR1 is MGHRA, CDR2 YSYEKL. The V segment lost 3 bases and the J segment 6 bases; nucleotides outside the gene matches: 17. CDR3 DNA: TGCGCCAGCAGCCACCTCCTAGTCCAGGGGGTTCTCACCGAGCAGTACTTC. Translated, it gives CASSHLLVQGVLTEQYF.

This clone has only a few counts. V and J are TRBV2 and TRBJ2-1; a weak D match, TRBD2 (5 bases). CDR1 and CDR2 from the germline V gene are SNHLY and FYNNEI. Deletions cut 4 bases from V and 7 bases from J, with 17 bases between. The CDR3 is 15 amino acids. CDR3 in amino acids: CASSGELGAKNEQFF. CDR3 sequence (DNA): TGTGCCAGCAGTGGGGAACTAGGAGCGAAAAATGAGCAGTTCTTC.

This clone was seen a few times. The gene calls are TRBV14 and TRBJ2-1, with unresolved D. The CDR3 sequence is 14 residues long. The V end lost 4 bases, the J end lost 5 bases, and 12 bases lay between the germline ends. Looked up from germline, CDR1 is SGHDN and CDR2 is FVKESK. The CDR3 nucleotides read TGTGCCAGCAGCCGAGACTTAGCAAACAATGAGCAGTTCTTC. Translation: CASSRDLANNEQFF.

The gene calls are TRBV7-9 and TRBJ1-1, with a weak D call TRBD1 (5 bases). Germline CDR1 is SEHNR and CDR2 is FQNEAQ (reference sequence). The CDR3 length is 15 residues. Trimming removed 4 bases from V and 4 bases from J, with 16 bases in between. CDR3 region: CASSSEGTLGTEAFF. The CDR3 bases are TGTGCCAGCAGCTCCGAAGGGACTCTGGGCACTGAAGCTTTCTTT.

The genes are TRBV28 and TRBJ2-7, with D perhaps TRBD1 (5 bases). Germline CDR1 is MDHEN and CDR2 is SYDVKM. There are 15 residues in the CDR3. V dropped 4 bases and J dropped 4 bases, with 17 bases sitting between them. The CDR3 loop reads CASSSPASTEYEQYF. Written as DNA, the CDR3 is TGTGCCAGCAGTTCCCCGGCTTCGACAGAGTACGAGCAGTACTTC.

The chain carries TRBV4-2 and TRBJ2-1; 10 nucleotides agree with TRBD2. Germline V CDR1 and CDR2: LGHNA, YNFKEQ. This CDR3 contains 16 residues. The J segment lost 4 bases and the V segment lost 3 bases, leaving 6 bases of the junction unmatched. CDR3 region: CASSHGQREGYNEQFF. The CDR3 coding sequence is TGTGCCAGCAGCCACGGTCAGCGGGAGGGATACAATGAGCAGTTCTTC.

This clone was recorded a few times. The rearrangement uses TRBV20-1 and TRBJ1-1; no clear D. In germline, CDR1 is DFQATT, CDR2 SNEGSKA (reference sequence). The CDR3 has 11 residues. The CDR3: CRTGNVPEAFF. CDR3 bases: TGCAGGACTGGAAACGTCCCTGAAGCTTTCTTT.

The chain carries TRBV19 and TRBJ2-1, with TRBD2 matching over 7 bases. The CDR3 sequence is 17 residues long. The trim removed 5 bases at V and 2 bases at J, leaving 12 bases unmatched. Germline loops: CDR1 LNHDA, CDR2 SQIVND (reference sequence). CDR3 DNA: TGTGCCAGTAGTCCCCGAGGGAGCGGGGTGACCTACAATGAGCAGTTCTTC. It specifies CASSPRGSGVTYNEQFF.

The chain joins TRBV5-1 to TRBJ2-5; 7 bases line up with TRBD2. The CDR3 runs 14 residues. With 1 base clipped from V and 3 bases from J, the junction kept 3 bases outside the gene matches. The germline gives CDR1 SGHRS, CDR2 YFSETQ. The CDR3 is CASSLSLAEETQYF. CDR3 DNA sequence: TGCGCCAGCAGCTTGAGTCTAGCGGAAGAGACCCAGTACTTC. The variable domain in full, completed from reference TRBV5-1 and TRBJ2-5, reads KAGVTQTPRYLIKTRGQQVTLSCSPISGHRSVSWYQQTPGQGLQFLFEYFSETQRNKGNFPGRFSGRQFSNSRSEMNVSTLELGDSALYLCASSLSLAEETQYFGPGTRLLVL.

The V and J genes are TRBV5-1 and TRBJ2-3; 9 nucleotides line up with TRBD2. In germline, CDR1 is SGHRS, CDR2 YFSETQ. J lost 4 bases, V lost 0 bases, and 0 bases had no gene match. There are 14 residues in the CDR3. CDR3 DNA sequence: TGCGCCAGCAGCTTGGGGACTAGCGCAGATACGCAGTATTTT. It yields the protein CASSLGTSADTQYF.

DNA for the CDR3: TGTGCCAGCAGCCAGGACAGGGTTCACGGCTACACCTTC. Translating it yields CASSQDRVHGYTF. This chain joins TRBV7-9 and TRBJ1-2; TRBD1 matches at 8 bases. V lost 5 bases and J lost 8; bases outside the gene matches: 7. Germline V gene data show CDR1 as SEHNR and CDR2 as FQNEAQ (reference sequence). The CDR3 is made up of 13 amino acids.

This rearrangement joins TRBV27 to TRBJ2-1; 12 nucleotides match TRBD2. The CDR3 is 15 residues long. After removal of 5 bases from V and 4 bases from J, the junction contained 3 bases not matched to a gene. Germline loops: CDR1 MNHEY, CDR2 SMNVEV (reference sequence). CDR3 DNA sequence: TGTGCCAGCAGTCCTAGCGGGAGGGAGTACAATGAGCAGTTCTTC. It codes for CASSPSGREYNEQFF.

This chain connects TRBV15 to TRBJ2-3, with D possibly matching TRBD2 (7 bases). V lost 1 base, J lost 2 bases, and 13 bases lay in between. CDR3 size: 16 residues. Germline values: CDR1 LNHNV, CDR2 YYDKDF (reference sequence). CDR3 nucleotides: TGTGCCACCAGCAGAGGGGCGGGGGCTCACACAGATACGCAGTATTTT. The encoded protein is CATSRGAGAHTDTQYF.

This rearrangement joins TRBV30 to TRBJ2-1; 7 bases are shared with TRBD1. J gave up 7 bases and V 6 bases, and 6 bases lay outside the gene matches. Germline V lookup: CDR1 GTSNPN, CDR2 SVGIG (reference sequence). CDR3 length equals 12 residues. CDR3 residues: CACLLDRNEQFF. DNA of the CDR3: TGTGCCTGCCTCCTGGACAGGAATGAGCAGTTCTTC.

This clone was observed a single time. This chain joins TRBV9 and TRBJ1-1, with 9 bases identical to TRBD1. CDR1 and CDR2 (germline): SGDLS, YYNGEE. J gave up 4 bases and V 0 bases, and 4 bases lay outside the gene matches. The CDR3 has 15 residues. CDR3 in amino acids: CASSVGDRDRTEAFF. The CDR3 DNA follows: TGTGCCAGCAGCGTAGGGGACAGGGATCGCACTGAAGCTTTCTTT.

The rearrangement uses TRBV15 and TRBJ2-6; weak D call: TRBD1 (5 bases). Germline loops: CDR1 LNHNV, CDR2 YYDKDF (reference sequence). CDR3 size: 16 residues. The ends were cut back, 0 bases at V and 0 bases at J, with 6 bases in the middle. CDR3 nucleotides: TGTGCCACCAGCAGAGATAGGGGCTCTGGGGCCAACGTCCTGACTTTC. This translates into CATSRDRGSGANVLTF.

This clone was seen a handful of times. The genes are TRBV2 and TRBJ2-2; D call uncertain. CDR3 length equals 13 residues. The V and J ends lost 6 bases and 6 bases respectively, with 11 bases between them. Germline V gene data show CDR1 as SNHLY and CDR2 as FYNNEI. CDR3 region: CASRPDFSGELFF. The CDR3 region has the DNA TGTGCCAGCAGGCCAGATTTCTCCGGGGAGCTGTTTTTT. Full variable domain (outside the CDR3, taken from reference TRBV2 and TRBJ2-2): EPEVTQTPSHQVTQMGQEVILRCVPISNHLYFYWYRQILGQKVEFLVSFYNNEISEKSEIFDDQFSVERPDGSNFTLKIRSTKLEDSAMYFCASRPDFSGELFFGEGSRLTVL.